This T cell receptor (beta chain) was recorded in a study of HIV-infected children after antiretroviral therapy interruption. Study-level information: Recorded EBV and CMV exposure existed for most children. Study observations and caveats: The Gini coefficient of naive CD4+ repertoires rose, returning to baseline by 3 years.

The TCR library was built from RNA with a 3' RACE protocol and unique molecular identifiers. Via MiXCR, TCRdb re-called the 3' RACE reads, giving one row per CDR3 protein. The table shows 70,000 to 90,000 distinct CDR3 sequences, with 6.9% occurring only once. Indicated treatment: PENTA 11 planned treatment interruption arm or continuous ART arm. The V end lost 3 bases, the J end lost 5 bases, and 8 bases lay between the germline ends. CDR3 length equals 13 residues. Germline V gene data show CDR1 as ENHRY and CDR2 as SYGVKD. Ten or more counts support this clonotype. Its cognate antigen is unknown. The rearrangement uses TRBV10-3 and TRBJ1-5; possibly TRBD1 for D (6 bases). The source was CD45RA+ CD4+ T cells from PBMCs, pooled from several time points, collected from a donor given antiretroviral therapy, either interrupted or continuous. Regarding subset: naive CD4+ CD45RA+ CD45RO- T cells. The clonotype was recovered from a pool of human donors with HIV. CDR3 amino acids: CAISDRGDQPQHF. CDR3 DNA: TGTGCCATCAGTGACAGGGGAGATCAGCCCCAGCATTTT.